Sequencing of this TCR beta chain was carried out in a study of blood T cell repertoires in COVID-19. The overall study: Samples came from the United States, Italy and Spain, spanning acute and convalescent COVID-19. T cells, B-cell-depleted T cells, or PBMCs provided the cDNA or gDNA that served as material.

The participants were between roughly 18 and 100 years old and came from some 23 US areas. Exposed participants came across a COVID-19 case within 2 weeks before study entry. This CDR3 contains 18 residues. V lost 4 bases and J 0 bases, leaving 19 bases between the germline ends. Per the germline V gene, CDR1 is MNHNS and CDR2 is SASEGT. TCRdb keeps only in-frame clones here, not all; method: immunoSEQ multiplex PCR. In the table there are more than 250,000 clones, around 80% of which are singletons. The chain couples TRBV6-1 to TRBJ1-5; TRBD1 might be the D (5 bases). The sequence was collected from a man aged 40-49 years who had been exposed to COVID-19. The sequenced sample consisted of PBMCs or T cells enriched from blood (not recorded which). CDR3 sequence (DNA): TGTGCCAGCAGTGCGGACAAGGGCCTAGTCCTTAGCAATCAGCCCCAGCATTTT. It specifies CASSADKGLVLSNQPQHF.